Each of the 27 T cell receptor beta chains below was sequenced from the same sample in a study of shared clonotypes between healthy human individuals. The data were produced by immunoSEQ multiplex PCR, yet TCRdb's version contains in-frame clones alone and is incomplete. The sample holds roughly 500,000 clones, 90% to 96% seen once. The sequencing sample was made of naive CD4+ T cells sorted from blood. Subset indicated: CD45RA+ positively selected. All receptors come from a woman in her 30s in good health.

The chain combines TRBV6-1 with TRBJ2-7; 9 bases align to TRBD1. Germline CDR1 is MNHNS and CDR2 is SASEGT. The CDR3 length is 14 residues. Trimming cost V 11 bases and J 5 bases; bases outside gene matches: 13. The CDR3 DNA is TGTGCCGGGCAGGGGACAGGGAGATTTCACGAGCAGTACTTC. Protein sequence: CAGQGTGRFHEQYF.

The rearrangement uses TRBV19 and TRBJ2-2; 7 bases are shared with TRBD2. The trim removed 5 bases at V and 1 base at J, leaving 10 bases unmatched. CDR1 is LNHDA, CDR2 SQIVND, per germline (reference sequence). The CDR3 runs to 17 residues. CDR3 nucleotide sequence: TGTGCCAGTAGTTCGGAGCGGGAAAAAGGGAACACCGGGGAGCTGTTTTTT. The encoded protein is CASSSEREKGNTGELFF.

The rearrangement uses TRBV5-4 and TRBJ1-1; possibly TRBD1 for D (5 bases). Germline values: CDR1 SGHNT, CDR2 YYREEE (reference sequence). The CDR3 is made up of 15 amino acids. V was cut by 0 bases and J by 1 base, with 10 bases left in between. The CDR3 reads CASSLAGGRNTEAFF. The CDR3 nucleotides read TGTGCCAGCAGCTTGGCCGGGGGTCGGAACACTGAAGCTTTCTTT.

The chain joins TRBV14 to TRBJ1-3; D gene uncertain. CDR1 is SGHDN, CDR2 FVKESK, per germline. V shed 4 bases and J shed 5 bases, with 15 bases lying between them. The CDR3 is 15 residues long. CDR3 sequence reads: CASSRQGGSRNTIYF. DNA for the CDR3: TGTGCCAGCAGCCGCCAAGGAGGGTCGAGAAACACCATATATTTT.

V usage is TRBV27 and J usage is TRBJ1-1; no clear D. Germline V gene data show CDR1 as MNHEY and CDR2 as SMNVEV (reference sequence). This CDR3 is built from 13 residues. V lost 6 bases and J lost 3, with 11 bases in between. The CDR3 DNA reads as TGTGCCAGCAGCTCCCGATTTTACACTGAAGCTTTCTTT. Protein product: CASSSRFYTEAFF.

This rearrangement joins TRBV28 to TRBJ1-5; 9 bases agree with TRBD1. From germline, CDR1 is MDHEN and CDR2 SYDVKM. This CDR3 has 19 residues. The V and J ends lost 2 bases and 2 bases, in that order; junction bases with no gene match: 13. In nucleotides, the CDR3 is TGTGCCAGCAGTTTAATCCGTTACAGGGGGCGCATCGGCAATCAGCCCCAGCATTTT. Its translation: CASSLIRYRGRIGNQPQHF.

The chain uses TRBV30 and TRBJ2-5; possible D gene TRBD2, 6 bases. Germline CDR1 and CDR2: GTSNPN and SVGIG (reference sequence). The CDR3 loop spans 13 amino acids. V shed 0 bases and J shed 11 bases, with 16 bases lying between them. The CDR3 nucleotides are TGTGCCTGGAGTGTTGTTAGTCTTCGGGAGCAGTACTTC. It is translated as CAWSVVSLREQYF. The whole variable domain, remainder taken from reference TRBV30 and TRBJ2-5, is SQTIHQWPATLVQPVGSPLSLECTVEGTSNPNLYWYRQAAGRGLQLLFYSVGIGQISSEVPQNLSASRPQDRQFILSSKKLLLSDSGFYLCAWSVVSLREQYFGPGTRLLVL.

This clone was seen once. The chain joins TRBV7-9 to TRBJ2-3; no clear D. This CDR3 contains 13 residues. Germline CDR1 reads SEHNR; CDR2 reads FQNEAQ (reference sequence). Trimming took 3 bases from V and 0 from J, leaving 4 bases between them. CDR3 sequence: CASSFGSTDTQYF. The CDR3, as DNA: TGTGCCAGCAGCTTCGGGAGCACAGATACGCAGTATTTT.

The V gene is TRBV7-2, the J gene TRBJ2-4, with 9 bases matching TRBD2. CDR1 and CDR2 from the germline V gene are SGHTA and FQGNSA. V dropped 3 bases and J dropped 3; count of bases not matched to a gene: 6. The CDR3 sequence is 16 residues long. The CDR3 region is CASSFMTSGHKNIQYF. CDR3 bases: TGTGCCAGCAGCTTTATGACTAGCGGCCACAAAAACATTCAGTACTTC.

This clone was picked up one time. This chain links TRBV7-8 with TRBJ2-1; D might be TRBD2 (5 bases). Germline CDR1 is SGHVS and CDR2 is FQNEAQ. V shed 5 bases and J shed 3 bases, with 8 bases lying between them. The CDR3 sequence is 13 residues long. The CDR3 region is CASSPRVYNEQFF. The DNA for the CDR3 is TGTGCCAGCAGCCCGAGGGTCTACAATGAGCAGTTCTTC.

The chain links TRBV5-1 to TRBJ2-7, with 15 bases matching TRBD2. Germline trimming cut 7 bases from V and 6 bases from J; bases unmatched to any gene: 2. Per germline, CDR1 SGHRS and CDR2 YFSETQ. CDR3 size: 13 residues. The DNA for the CDR3 is TGCGCCAGCTCGGGACTAGCGGGAGGCGAGCAGTACTTC. This gives the protein CASSGLAGGEQYF.

This chain uses TRBV6-5 with TRBJ1-1; D ambiguous. The CDR3 totals 13 residues. The V gene lost 2 bases and the J gene lost 3 bases, with 7 bases spanning the gap. Per germline, CDR1 MNHEY and CDR2 SVGAGI. CDR3 in amino acids: CASSYGPYTEAFF. The CDR3, as DNA: TGTGCCAGCAGTTACGGCCCATACACTGAAGCTTTCTTT.

This CDR3 is CASSFPSDHPEAFF. The DNA of the CDR3 is TGCGCCAGCAGCTTTCCCTCCGATCATCCCGAAGCTTTCTTT. This chain connects TRBV5-1 to TRBJ1-1; D gene ambiguous. Germline values: CDR1 SGHRS, CDR2 YFSETQ. The length of the CDR3 is 14 residues. The V and J ends lost 2 bases and 8 bases respectively, with 16 bases between them.

The V gene is TRBV30, the J gene TRBJ2-7, with TRBD2 matching 9 bases. V lost 2 bases to trimming and J lost 3 bases; unmatched junction nucleotides: 2. CDR3 size: 13 residues. CDR1 GTSNPN and CDR2 SVGIG come from the germline V gene (reference sequence). In DNA, the CDR3 is TGTGCCTGGAGTCAGCGGGAGGACTACGAGCAGTACTTC. It encodes CAWSQREDYEQYF.

This sequence joins TRBV7-9 and TRBJ2-1; 8 bases map to TRBD2. In germline, CDR1 is SEHNR, CDR2 FQNEAQ (reference sequence). There are 13 residues in the CDR3. Trimming cost V 2 bases and J 8 bases; bases outside gene matches: 2. For the CDR3, the DNA is TGTGCCAGCAGCTTACGGGGGGGTCATGAGCAGTTCTTC. Translating gives CASSLRGGHEQFF.

This clone has a single count. The genes are TRBV10-1 and TRBJ1-5; D uncertain. V lost 2 bases and J 10 bases, leaving 12 bases between the germline ends. This CDR3 spans 13 amino acids. Germline V CDR1 and CDR2: WNHNN, SYGVQD (reference sequence). DNA for the CDR3: TGCGCCAGCAGTGAGGACGGAAACGGCCCCCAGCATTTT. Residues: CASSEDGNGPQHF.

This chain joins TRBV5-1 and TRBJ2-5, with D perhaps matching TRBD1 (6 bases). The ends were cut back, 0 bases at V and 2 bases at J, with 11 bases in the middle. CDR3 length equals 15 residues. In germline, CDR1 is SGHRS, CDR2 YFSETQ. CDR3 coding DNA: TGCGCCAGCAGCTTGGTACTCAGGGGTCAAGAGACCCAGTACTTC. Translated, it gives CASSLVLRGQETQYF.

The chain couples TRBV7-9 to TRBJ2-7; 9 bases map to TRBD1. This CDR3 contains 14 residues. Germline lookup yields CDR1 SEHNR and CDR2 FQNEAQ (reference sequence). The junction had 8 bases not matched to a gene; V was cut back by 5 bases and J by 6 bases. The CDR3 spells CASSPEWDRAEQYF. CDR3 nucleotide sequence: TGTGCCAGCAGCCCCGAATGGGACAGGGCCGAGCAGTACTTC.

The CDR3 sequence is CASSVTGGMRGEKLFF. CDR3 DNA: TGCGCCAGCAGCGTAACAGGGGGCATGAGGGGTGAAAAACTGTTTTTT. The V and J genes are TRBV5-1 and TRBJ1-4; 9 nucleotides match TRBD1. The germline V gene has CDR1 SGHRS and CDR2 YFSETQ. This CDR3 region has 16 residues. With V trimmed by 4 bases and J by 7 bases, 11 bases remained unmatched.

This chain connects TRBV4-1 to TRBJ2-2; TRBD1 matches 7 bases. Germline loops: CDR1 MGHRA, CDR2 YSYEKL. The length of the CDR3 is 14 residues. V lost 5 bases and J lost 4; bases outside the gene matches: 4. CDR3: CASSYDRATGELFF. The DNA of the CDR3 is TGCGCCAGCAGCTACGACAGGGCCACCGGGGAGCTGTTTTTT.

The V and J genes are TRBV5-8 and TRBJ2-7; the D is unclear. Germline V gene sequence: CDR1 SGHTS, CDR2 YDEGEE. The CDR3 consists of 11 residues. The V end lost 6 bases, the J end lost 7 bases, and 11 bases lay between the germline ends. The CDR3 region has the DNA TGTGCCAGCAAGTGGCTAGTAGAGCAGTACTTC. As protein: CASKWLVEQYF.

A few counts support this clone. V and J are TRBV5-5 and TRBJ1-3; no reliable D call. The length of the CDR3 is 15 residues. V lost 4 bases to trimming and J lost 0 bases, with 11 bases between them. Germline lookup yields CDR1 SGHKS and CDR2 YYEKEE (reference sequence). The CDR3 sequence is CASSNSKSSGNTIYF. CDR3 in DNA: TGTGCCAGCAGCAACAGTAAATCCTCTGGAAACACCATATATTTT.

The rearrangement links TRBV9 to TRBJ1-3; no reliable D call. This CDR3 has 18 amino acids. Trimming left V 4 bases short and J 0 bases short, with 20 bases between. Germline lookup yields CDR1 SGDLS and CDR2 YYNGEE. The chain's CDR3 is CASSIGITRQYSGNTIYF. As DNA, the CDR3 is TGTGCCAGCAGCATAGGGATCACCCGACAATACTCTGGAAACACCATATATTTT.

The chain has TRBV7-7 and TRBJ2-5; a weak D match, TRBD1 (7 bases). V was trimmed by 5 bases and J by 0 bases, leaving 13 bases between them. This CDR3 spans 15 amino acids. The V gene's germline CDR1 is SSHAT and CDR2 FNYEAQ (reference sequence). Written as DNA, the CDR3 is TGTGCCAGCAGCGAGGGGGGACAGTACCAAGAGACCCAGTACTTC. This translates into CASSEGGQYQETQYF.

The chain joins TRBV28 to TRBJ2-5; D possibly corresponds to TRBD1 (6 bases). The J call may be wrong; the DNA end is better matched by TRBJ2-7. The CDR3 has 14 residues. CDR1 is MDHEN and CDR2 is SYDVKM in the germline V gene. The CDR3 sequence is CASSRQGGTYEQYF. The CDR3 DNA reads TGTGCCAGCAGTAGACAAGGGGGAACCTACGAGCAGTACTTC.

CDR3 nucleotide sequence: TGTGCCAGCAGCCCGGGACTAGCGGCAAGCACAGATACGCAGTATTTT. Encoded protein: CASSPGLAASTDTQYF. The chain is built from TRBV5-5 and TRBJ2-3, with 11 bases aligning to TRBD2. CDR3 length: 16 amino acids. Germline assignment: CDR1 SGHKS and CDR2 YYEKEE (reference sequence). Germline trimming cut 4 bases from V and 0 bases from J; bases unmatched to any gene: 4.

This chain connects TRBV5-1 to TRBJ2-2, with D perhaps matching TRBD1 (5 bases). Trimming removed 2 bases from V and 7 bases from J, with 9 bases in between. Germline V gene data show CDR1 as SGHRS and CDR2 as YFSETQ. This CDR3 contains 13 residues. CDR3 amino acids: CASSLTGDGELFF. The CDR3 region has the DNA TGCGCCAGCAGCTTAACAGGAGACGGGGAGCTGTTTTTT.